Shown below are 3 T cell receptor beta chains from a single sample sequenced in a study of OX40 agonist ivuxolimab in advanced cancers. Only in-frame clones appear in the TCRdb table, and some are missing; sequencing was by immunoSEQ multiplex PCR. Found here are roughly 100,000 clones, under 85% of them singletons; the top ten hold 3.8%. The source material was CD4+ or CD8+ T cells sorted from blood, sampled in a trial of the OX40 agonist ivuxolimab. The receptor source for this set is an adult with an advanced solid tumor such as melanoma, head and neck, liver or kidney cancer.

The chain is built from TRBV7-8 and TRBJ2-7; possible D gene TRBD2, 6 bases. Germline V gene sequence: CDR1 SGHVS, CDR2 FQNEAQ. Deletions cut 5 bases from V and 7 bases from J, with 15 bases between. This CDR3 region has 13 residues. The CDR3 sequence: CASSPDGREEQYF. Here the CDR3 DNA reads TGTGCCAGCAGCCCCGACGGACGGGAGGAGCAGTACTTC.

The chain has TRBV4-2 and TRBJ2-7; 11 nucleotides align to TRBD2. The V gene end was trimmed by 0 bases and the J gene end by 3 bases; junction bases not matched to a gene: 4. This CDR3 is 16 amino acids long. Germline V CDR1 and CDR2: LGHNA, YNFKEQ. The CDR3, as DNA: TGTGCCAGCAGCCAAGAGGGGACTAGCGGTGGCTACGAGCAGTACTTC. Translating gives CASSQEGTSGGYEQYF.

CDR3 in DNA: TGTGCCAGCCTAGCGACAGGGGGAGCCGCTGAAGCTTTCTTT. Protein: CASLATGGAAEAFF. This chain links TRBV7-2 with TRBJ1-1; 9 nucleotides match TRBD1. The length of the CDR3 is 14 residues. After removal of 8 bases from V and 6 bases from J, the junction contained 10 bases not matched to a gene. Germline V lookup: CDR1 SGHTA, CDR2 FQGNSA.